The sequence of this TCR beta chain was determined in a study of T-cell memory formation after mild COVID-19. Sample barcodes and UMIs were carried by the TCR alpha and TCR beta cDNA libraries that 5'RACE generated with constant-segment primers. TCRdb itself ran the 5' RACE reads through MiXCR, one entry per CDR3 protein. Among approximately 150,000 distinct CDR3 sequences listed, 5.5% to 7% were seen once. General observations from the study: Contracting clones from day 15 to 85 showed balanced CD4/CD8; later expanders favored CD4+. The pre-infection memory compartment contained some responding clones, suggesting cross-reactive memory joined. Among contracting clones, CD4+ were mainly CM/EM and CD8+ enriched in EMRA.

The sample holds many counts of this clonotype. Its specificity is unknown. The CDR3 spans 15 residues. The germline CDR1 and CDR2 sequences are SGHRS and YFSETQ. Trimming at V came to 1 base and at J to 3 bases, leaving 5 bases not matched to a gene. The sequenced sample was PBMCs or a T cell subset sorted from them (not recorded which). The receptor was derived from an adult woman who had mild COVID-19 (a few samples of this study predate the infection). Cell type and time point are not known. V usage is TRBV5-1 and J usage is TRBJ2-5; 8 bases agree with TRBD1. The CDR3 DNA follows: TGCGCCAGCAGCTTGTCTCCAGGGGGCGAAGAGACCCAGTACTTC. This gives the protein CASSLSPGGEETQYF.